These 24 T cell receptor beta chains were all obtained from the same sample, sequenced in a study of PD-1 blockade in classical Hodgkin lymphoma. After autologous stem cell transplantation all patients relapsed, and prior brentuximab vedotin exposure differed between cohorts. This table comes from immunoSEQ multiplex PCR, and its TCRdb copy is limited to in-frame clones, with some not included. Of 57,000 or so clones in the sample, 88% were seen once. The sample was peripheral blood mononuclear cells (PBMCs), taken at baseline. Receptors originate from a human donor with classical Hodgkin lymphoma.

This chain links TRBV5-6 with TRBJ2-3, with 9 bases fitting TRBD1. Trimming took 0 bases from V and 3 from J; bases not matched to a gene: 11. The germline gives CDR1 SGHDT, CDR2 YYEEEE. The CDR3 is 18 amino acids. The CDR3 region has the DNA TGTGCCAGCAGCTTGGGGTGGGGTTCTGGGACAGGGACAGATACGCAGTATTTT. Its protein product is CASSLGWGSGTGTDTQYF.

The chain uses TRBV27 and TRBJ2-5; no clear D gene. The end of the DNA aligns better with TRBJ2-7, so the J call may be wrong. The length of the CDR3 is 14 residues. Looked up from germline, CDR1 is MNHEY and CDR2 is SMNVEV (reference sequence). The DNA of the CDR3 is TGTGCCAGCAGTTTTTACCCAGGTTCCTACGAGCAGTACTTC. It yields the protein CASSFYPGSYEQYF.

The rearrangement uses TRBV7-8 and TRBJ2-7, with D perhaps matching TRBD2 (6 bases). This CDR3 region has 15 residues. V lost 5 bases and J lost 2, with 16 bases in between. Germline assignment: CDR1 SGHVS and CDR2 FQNEAQ. The CDR3: CASSVGGAIAYEQYF. The CDR3 region has the DNA TGTGCCAGCAGCGTAGGAGGGGCGATCGCCTACGAGCAGTACTTC.

The chain combines TRBV6-6 with TRBJ2-7; 8 bases fit TRBD1. V shed 6 bases, J shed 2 bases, and the junction held 6 bases outside the gene matches. Germline CDR1 MNHNY, CDR2 SVGAGI (reference sequence). The CDR3 totals 14 residues. The CDR3 loop reads CASRSDRATYEQYF. CDR3 DNA: TGTGCCAGCAGGTCGGACAGGGCAACCTACGAGCAGTACTTC.

The chain couples TRBV4-1 to TRBJ1-5, with 10 bases lining up with TRBD1. V trimming: 4 bases; J trimming: 0 bases; junction bases outside the gene matches: 9. Per germline, CDR1 MGHRA and CDR2 YSYEKL. This CDR3 is 18 amino acids long. CDR3 in DNA: TGCGCCAGCAGCCTGACAGGGGGCCCGGGCTATAGCAATCAGCCCCAGCATTTT. It codes for CASSLTGGPGYSNQPQHF.

The chain combines TRBV21-1 with TRBJ2-7. TRBV21-1 is described as a pseudogene. CDR3 size: 15 residues. CDR3 residues: CASSKALDNYHEQYF. CDR3 sequence (DNA): TGTGCCAGCAGCAAAGCGCTGGATAATTATCACGAGCAGTACTTC.

The chain uses TRBV5-1 and TRBJ2-7; D possibly corresponds to TRBD2 (5 bases). Germline values: CDR1 SGHRS, CDR2 YFSETQ. This CDR3 comprises 13 residues. The V end was cut by 0 bases, the J end by 3 bases, with 7 bases between. This CDR3 is CASSLGLLYEQYF. As DNA, the CDR3 is TGCGCCAGCAGCTTGGGACTACTCTACGAGCAGTACTTC.

V and J are TRBV5-3 and TRBJ1-2; a possible D gene is TRBD1 (5 bases). TRBV5-3 is recorded as an ORF, its role being uncertain. The CDR3 sequence is 12 residues long. This CDR3 is CAEGRNFYGYTF. The CDR3 DNA follows: TGTGCGGAGGGGCGGAACTTCTATGGCTACACCTTC.

The chain links TRBV18 to TRBJ2-6; D call uncertain. CDR1 KGHSH and CDR2 LQKENI come from the germline V gene. The ends were cut back, 6 bases at V and 4 bases at J, with 10 bases in the middle. CDR3 length: 14 amino acids. CDR3 residues: CASSPENGANVLTF. In nucleotides, the CDR3 is TGTGCCAGCTCCCCAGAGAACGGGGCCAACGTCCTGACTTTC.

The chain combines TRBV15 with TRBJ1-6; D is unclear. The CDR3 covers 13 residues. Looked up from germline, CDR1 is LNHNV and CDR2 is YYDKDF (reference sequence). Trimming pared 0 bases from V and 7 bases from J, leaving 4 bases between. DNA for the CDR3: TGTGCCACCAGCAGAGACTCAAATTCACCCCTCCACTTT. It codes for CATSRDSNSPLHF.

The rearrangement links TRBV5-5 to TRBJ2-3; TRBD1 agrees at 9 bases. Germline V gene sequence: CDR1 SGHKS, CDR2 YYEKEE (reference sequence). The J segment lost 4 bases and the V segment lost 4 bases, leaving 7 bases of the junction unmatched. The CDR3 sequence is 15 residues long. The CDR3 nucleotides are TGTGCCAGCAGCCGTAACAGGGGGCTGGCAGATACGCAGTATTTT. This translates into CASSRNRGLADTQYF.

J is TRBJ1-2 and V is TRBV30, with D tentatively TRBD1 (6 bases). CDR1 GTSNPN and CDR2 SVGIG come from the germline V gene (reference sequence). The CDR3 spans 11 residues. V lost 5 bases and J lost 8, with 12 bases in between. Written as DNA, the CDR3 is TGTGCCTGGCAGGGGCCGAGGGGCTACACCTTC. This sequence encodes CAWQGPRGYTF.

The CDR3 protein is CASSFGGGAQFF. For the CDR3, the DNA is TGTGCCAGCAGCTTTGGCGGGGGGGCCCAGTTCTTC. The rearrangement links TRBV7-9 to TRBJ2-1; TRBD2 matches at 9 bases. V lost 3 bases to trimming and J lost 13 bases; unmatched junction nucleotides: 4. There are 12 residues in the CDR3. Germline V gives CDR1 SEHNR, CDR2 FQNEAQ (reference sequence).

The rearrangement links TRBV7-9 to TRBJ2-7, with D unclear. The CDR3 spans 13 residues. Germline loops: CDR1 SEHNR, CDR2 FQNEAQ (reference sequence). V was pared by 10 bases and J by 1 base, with 14 bases between. For the CDR3, the DNA is TGTGCCACCGACGCCGAACGGTCCTACGAGCAGTACTTC. Translating gives CATDAERSYEQYF.

This CDR3 reads CASSQGVIRHEQYF. CDR3 nucleotide sequence: TGTGCCAGCAGCCAAGGCGTGATCAGGCACGAGCAGTACTTC. The chain has TRBV14 and TRBJ2-7; D ambiguous. Trimming shortened V by 1 base and J by 5 bases, and 12 bases separated the two germline ends. Germline-derived CDR1 and CDR2 are SGHDN and FVKESK. The CDR3 runs to 14 residues.

The gene calls are TRBV28 and TRBJ1-1; weak D call: TRBD1 (5 bases). The CDR3 length is 15 residues. Trimming removed 5 bases from V and 0 bases from J, with 13 bases in between. CDR1 and CDR2 (germline): MDHEN, SYDVKM. CDR3 region: CASSTRWGMNTEAFF. CDR3 bases: TGTGCCAGCAGTACCCGGTGGGGGATGAACACTGAAGCTTTCTTT.

V and J are TRBV9 and TRBJ2-7; no firm D call. From germline, CDR1 is SGDLS and CDR2 YYNGEE. The CDR3 consists of 15 residues. V lost 0 bases and J 2 bases, leaving 12 bases between the germline ends. The DNA for the CDR3 is TGTGCCAGCAGCGTAGTGGATGTTTCCACCTACGAGCAGTACTTC. Its translation: CASSVVDVSTYEQYF.

This chain joins TRBV27 and TRBJ2-5, with 7 bases lining up with TRBD1. Germline V gives CDR1 MNHEY, CDR2 SMNVEV (reference sequence). Losses at the gene ends were 5 bases for V and 2 bases for J; bases not matched to a gene: 8. The CDR3 sequence is 15 residues long. CDR3 sequence (DNA): TGTGCCAGCAGTCCCTCGGGACAGTCTCAAGAGACCCAGTACTTC. As protein: CASSPSGQSQETQYF.

The chain combines TRBV7-9 with TRBJ2-3; 14 bases align to TRBD2. The CDR3 spans 17 residues. V lost 7 bases and J lost 6; bases outside the gene matches: 12. CDR1 and CDR2 (germline): SEHNR, FQNEAQ (reference sequence). The CDR3 DNA sequence: TGTGCCAGCATCCCACCGACTAGCGGGGGGGCTCGTGATACGCAGTATTTT. Translated: CASIPPTSGGARDTQYF.

The J gene is TRBJ2-3, the V gene TRBV5-1; D might be TRBD2 (7 bases). Germline V gene lookup returns CDR1 SGHRS and CDR2 YFSETQ. V lost 4 bases and J lost 4, with 16 bases in between. The CDR3 is made up of 15 amino acids. The CDR3: CASSVITGRADTQYF. The CDR3 DNA sequence: TGCGCCAGCAGCGTCATCACAGGGAGGGCAGATACGCAGTATTTT.

CDR3 nucleotide sequence: TGTGCCAGCAGCCAGACACTAGCGGGCGAGCAGTACTTC. Its protein product is CASSQTLAGEQYF. The rearrangement links TRBV16 to TRBJ2-7; TRBD2 aligns across 9 bases. The V segment lost 3 bases and the J segment 6 bases; nucleotides outside the gene matches: 3. Germline V gives CDR1 KGHSY, CDR2 FQNENV. There are 13 residues in the CDR3.

The chain links TRBV9 to TRBJ1-2, with D possibly TRBD1 on 6 matching bases. The CDR3 totals 15 residues. Germline V gives CDR1 SGDLS, CDR2 YYNGEE. The germline V and J ends were trimmed by 0 bases and 0 bases, with 9 bases remaining between them. CDR3 amino acids: CASSVERTANYGYTF. Here the CDR3 DNA reads TGTGCCAGCAGCGTAGAAAGGACAGCTAACTATGGCTACACCTTC. Complete variable domain (other parts from reference TRBV9 and TRBJ1-2): DSGVTQTPKHLITATGQRVTLRCSPRSGDLSVYWYQQSLDQGLQFLIQYYNGEERAKGNILERFSAQQFPDLHSELNLSSLELGDSALYFCASSVERTANYGYTFGSGTRLTVV.

J is TRBJ2-7 and V is TRBV5-1; 7 bases align to TRBD1. Germline V gene sequence: CDR1 SGHRS, CDR2 YFSETQ. The junction had 8 bases not matched to a gene; V was cut back by 0 bases and J by 5 bases. CDR3 length: 15 amino acids. The CDR3 region is CASSLVYRGRHEQYF. CDR3 bases: TGCGCCAGCAGCTTGGTATACAGGGGCCGACACGAGCAGTACTTC.

The chain couples TRBV7-1 to TRBJ1-6; D perhaps matches TRBD1 (6 bases). TRBV7-1 falls under the ORF class, with uncertain function. The CDR3 has 13 amino acids. Trimming shortened V by 5 bases and J by 10 bases, and 12 bases separated the two germline ends. The CDR3 DNA follows: TGTGCCAGCAGCCATGGGGGCTCGTCACCCCTCCACTTT. It yields the protein CASSHGGSSPLHF.